The source of this TCR beta chain is a study of CD8 T cells in Susac syndrome (dated by TCRdb to between 2018 and 2021). About the full investigation: Repertoire sequencing was used to test whether CD8+ T cell activation and differentiation in Susac syndrome was antigen driven.

This clonotype was counted only a few times. What this receptor recognizes is not known. Base qualities are missing; no much larger clone stands one base away. RNA was extracted using the RNeasy kit, and roughly 0.5 to 1 ug of the RNA was reverse transcribed with random hexamers. TCR beta CDR3 regions were amplified with the immunoSEQ multiplex PCR assay covering 54 Vbeta and 13 Jbeta segments. PCR amplification bias was corrected by using a synthetic template baseline for primer optimization and computational correction. In the authors' own workflow: Reads were annotated to V, D and J genes per IMGT and analyzed with immunoSEQ Analyzer, keeping only productive sequences. Clonality was computed as one minus Shannon entropy normalized by log2 of the number of productive unique sequences. Public and private clones were assessed among the 100 most prevalent clones of each patient and control. Susac-specific clones were defined as absent from healthy and MS cohorts, around 980 published viral clones and other ImmuneACCESS disease sequences. The public reads were quality trimmed at Q25 with fastp and then assembled into clones with MiXCR by TCRdb, keeping productive beta chains. Rows with one shared CDR3 protein collapse into an entry with the most common genes and DNA. The V and J calls, along with clone size, are taken from TCRdb and not from the paper's own processing. This sample lists 150,000 to 200,000 distinct CDR3 sequences; 93% were detected once. Clones ranked in the top ten supply 0.095% to 0.12% of the sample.

Peripheral blood CD8+ and CD4+ T cells from healthy donors, Susac syndrome patients and multiple sclerosis patients were profiled by high-throughput TCR beta sequencing. Healthy donors were age- and sex-matched controls. Bulk CD8+ and CD4+ T cells were purified by magnetic negative isolation, whereas CD8+ TEMRA cells were enriched by FACS. Blood was drawn into EDTA tubes, processed within 24 hours, and PBMCs were isolated by density gradient centrifugation. PBMCs intended for TCR sequencing were frozen in liquid nitrogen and were later thawed in a 37 degrees C water bath. The sorted or isolated CD4+, CD8+ and CD8+ TEMRA cells reached a purity of at least 90%. General conclusions and limits of the study: The study acknowledged that relatively few individuals were included in the TCR sequencing and HLA analysis.

Sequencing input: CD4+ T cells from PBMCs. This TCR was recovered from a human donor in good health.

CDR3 loop: CASSLGPDNQPQHF. The nucleotides read TGTGCCAGCAGTTTAGGACCAGACAATCAGCCCCAGCATTTT. Rearrangement joined TRBV12-3 or TRBV12-4 to TRBJ1-5; the D gene is not confidently resolved. V is cut by 1 base and J by 3 bases, and the space between the germline ends is 7 bases. From the cysteine through the phenylalanine, the CDR3 covers 14 amino acids. The kept DNA is CDR3 alone, 42 bases in frame from the first base.